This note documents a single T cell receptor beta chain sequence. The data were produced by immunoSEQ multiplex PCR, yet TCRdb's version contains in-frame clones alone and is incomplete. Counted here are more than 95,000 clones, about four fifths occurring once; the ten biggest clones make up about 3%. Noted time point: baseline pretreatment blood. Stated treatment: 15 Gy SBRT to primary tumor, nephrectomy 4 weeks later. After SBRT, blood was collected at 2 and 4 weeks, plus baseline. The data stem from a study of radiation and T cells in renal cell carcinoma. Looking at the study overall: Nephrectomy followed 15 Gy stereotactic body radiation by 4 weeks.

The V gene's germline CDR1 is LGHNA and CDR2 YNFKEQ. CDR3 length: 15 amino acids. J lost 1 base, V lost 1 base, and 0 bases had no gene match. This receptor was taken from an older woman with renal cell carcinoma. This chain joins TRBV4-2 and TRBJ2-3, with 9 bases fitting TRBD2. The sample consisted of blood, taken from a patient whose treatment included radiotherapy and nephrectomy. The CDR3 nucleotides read TGTGCCAGCAGCCAAGGCGGGAGGGGCACAGATACGCAGTATTTT. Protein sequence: CASSQGGRGTDTQYF.